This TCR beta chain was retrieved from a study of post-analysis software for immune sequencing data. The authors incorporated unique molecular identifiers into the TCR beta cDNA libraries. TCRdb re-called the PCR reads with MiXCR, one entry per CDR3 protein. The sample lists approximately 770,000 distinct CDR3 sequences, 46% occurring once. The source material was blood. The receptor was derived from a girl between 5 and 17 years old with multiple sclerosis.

The CDR3 protein is CASSMGSSPRGEQYF. In nucleotides, the CDR3 is TGTGCCAGCAGTATGGGGTCCAGCCCTCGGGGAGAGCAGTACTTC. The rearrangement joins TRBV27 to TRBJ2-5; the D gene is possibly TRBD2 (5 bases). V was clipped by 5 bases and J by 11 bases, with 24 bases between them. The CDR3 contains 15 residues. Germline CDR1 is MNHEY and CDR2 is SMNVEV (reference sequence).